Listed here are 29 T cell receptor beta chains from one sample, sequenced in a study of vaccination and CD4 T cells after COVID-19 (dated by TCRdb to between 2021 and 2023). Taken with the paper, the label for time point translates to: late sampling 161 to 241 days after vaccination in a few convalescent patients. According to the study, the label for this sample's treatment or condition signals: approximately 11-day PBMC culture with coronavirus spike peptide pools or control peptides (ViraFEST assay). The library was made by PCR. Reads for this sample came from an Illumina iSeq 100. DNA from cultured CD4+ T cells underwent TCR sequencing with the Oncomine TCR Beta short-read assay at the Johns Hopkins FTIC core. TCRdb's own reprocessing of the public reads used fastp at Q25 and MiXCR and kept productive beta chains. Rows matching on CDR3 protein sequence are summarized as one entry with the most common DNA and genes. This sample gives over 15,000 distinct CDR3 sequences in total; around 50% of them show up just once. Approximately 17% of the sample goes to the ten largest clones.

No antigen is known for these receptors. Sequenced material: CD4+ T cells from blood, cultured in vitro, taken about 7 months after SARS-CoV-2 vaccination. These receptors all stem from a human donor who had recovered from COVID-19.

The chain uses TRBV19 and TRBJ1-1; D is undetermined. Trimming shortened V by 3 bases and J by 0 bases, and 14 bases separated the two germline ends. In germline, CDR1 is LNHDA, CDR2 SQIVND (reference sequence). This CDR3 has 16 residues. The CDR3 loop reads CASSIFARPMNTEAFF. The CDR3 DNA sequence: TGTGCCAGTAGTATTTTCGCCCGGCCTATGAACACTGAAGCTTTCTTT.

A few counts support this clonotype. V gene TRBV21-1 combines with J gene TRBJ2-5; the table's D gene call, TRBD2, was not cross checked with the DNA. TRBV21-1 is a recognized pseudogene. This CDR3 comprises 19 residues. The CDR3 DNA follows: TGTGCCAGCAGCACCCTCTCGGGCTCTACCCGCAGCTATCAAGAGACCCAGTACTTC. Translating gives CASSTLSGSTRSYQETQYF.

The chain uses TRBV5-5 and TRBJ2-5; 7 bases are shared with TRBD1. Unmatched junction bases numbered 4, after V lost 4 bases and J lost 1 base. This CDR3 has 14 amino acids. Germline V lookup: CDR1 SGHKS, CDR2 YYEKEE (reference sequence). The CDR3 DNA is TGTGCCAGCAGCCTCCGGACAGGCCAAGAGACCCAGTACTTC. Residues: CASSLRTGQETQYF.

The chain links TRBV6-1 to TRBJ1-1; the D gene is possibly TRBD1 (5 bases). V lost 5 bases and J 4 bases, leaving 23 bases between the germline ends. The CDR3 sequence is 17 residues long. From germline, CDR1 is MNHNS and CDR2 SASEGT. The CDR3 spells CASSTAAGQGSLTEAFF. For the CDR3, the DNA is TGTGCCAGCAGTACGGCCGCGGGGCAAGGAAGTCTCACTGAAGCTTTCTTT.

The chain uses TRBV14 and TRBJ2-7; the match to TRBD1 covers 9 bases. Germline loops: CDR1 SGHDN, CDR2 FVKESK. Trimming took 3 bases from V and 2 from J; bases not matched to a gene: 5. The CDR3 length is 15 residues. The DNA of the CDR3 is TGTGCCAGCAGCCAGACAGGGGGGTCGACCTACGAGCAGTACTTC. Translation gives CASSQTGGSTYEQYF.

This clonotype was detected only a few times. Here the CDR3 reads CATRSEAFF. The CDR3 bases are TGTGCCACGCGAAGTGAAGCTTTCTTT. This chain connects TRBV6-1 to TRBJ1-1; no firm D call. CDR1 MNHNS and CDR2 SASEGT come from the germline V gene. CDR3 size: 9 residues. V lost 10 bases, J lost 7 bases, and 7 bases lay in between.

The chain joins TRBV27 to TRBJ1-1, with 7 positions matching TRBD1. Germline V CDR1 and CDR2: MNHEY, SMNVEV (reference sequence). V lost 3 bases to trimming and J lost 3 bases; unmatched junction nucleotides: 10. There are 16 residues in the CDR3. The CDR3 reads CASSFRTGPPYTEAFF. The DNA for the CDR3 is TGTGCCAGCAGTTTTCGGACAGGCCCGCCCTACACTGAAGCTTTCTTT.

V usage is TRBV11-3 and J usage is TRBJ2-3; 12 bases are shared with TRBD2. The CDR3 runs to 15 residues. V trimming: 1 base; J trimming: 10 bases; junction bases outside the gene matches: 6. Germline lookup yields CDR1 SGHNT and CDR2 YENEEA. The CDR3 DNA follows: TGTGCCAGCAGCTTAGGCCGGACTAGCGGGGAGCCGCAGTATTTT. It is translated as CASSLGRTSGEPQYF.

This rearrangement joins TRBV20-1 to TRBJ2-3; D uncertain. Germline CDR1 and CDR2: DFQATT and SNEGSKA (reference sequence). CDR3 size: 15 residues. Trimming removed 2 bases at V and 0 bases at J, with 12 bases between. The CDR3 sequence: CSARSGPWSTDTQYF. The CDR3 coding sequence is TGCAGTGCTAGATCGGGTCCGTGGAGCACAGATACGCAGTATTTT.

This clonotype was seen a handful of times. DNA of the CDR3: TGTGCCAGCAGTTATGGGCAGGGCCCCTACGAGCAGTACTTC. Translation: CASSYGQGPYEQYF. The genes are TRBV6-5 and TRBJ2-7; D perhaps matches TRBD1 (5 bases). Germline lookup yields CDR1 MNHEY and CDR2 SVGAGI. The CDR3 is 14 residues long. Trimming took off 3 bases at V and 2 bases at J, with 11 bases between the two ends.

This chain connects TRBV20-1 to TRBJ2-3; no clear D gene. CDR3 size: 11 residues. Germline CDR1 reads DFQATT; CDR2 reads SNEGSKA (reference sequence). Between the trimmed V and J ends, which lost 5 bases and 6 bases, there was a span of 9 bases. The CDR3 loop reads CSAFTRDTQYF. The CDR3 DNA sequence: TGCAGTGCTTTTACTCGGGATACGCAGTATTTT.

This clonotype is termed medium-sized. The CDR3: CSARDQLAGDYNEQFF. DNA for the CDR3: TGCAGTGCTAGAGATCAGCTAGCGGGAGACTACAATGAGCAGTTCTTC. The rearrangement uses TRBV20-1 and TRBJ2-1; 10 nucleotides line up with TRBD2. This CDR3 is 16 amino acids long. V was pared by 0 bases and J by 3 bases, with 5 bases of the junction left unmatched. The V gene's germline CDR1 is DFQATT and CDR2 SNEGSKA (reference sequence).

This clonotype is deemed medium-sized. The chain recombines TRBV7-2 with TRBJ1-6, with 8 nucleotides matching TRBD1. The germline V gene encodes CDR1 SGHTA and CDR2 FQGNSA. Unmatched junction bases numbered 4, after V lost 0 bases and J lost 6 bases. CDR3 length equals 16 residues. Here the CDR3 DNA reads TGTGCCAGCAGCTTAGCAGGTCAGGGGGCTAATTCACCCCTCCACTTT. Translating gives CASSLAGQGANSPLHF.

This clonotype was detected a few times. It is unclear where the CDR3 begins or ends on the DNA, so no DNA is shown, and the CDR3 is as TCRdb lists it. The chain has TRBV7-5 and TRBJ2-5. TRBV7-5 is a listed pseudogene. Ends included, the CDR3 has 19 residues. The CDR3 sequence: CISVPEAPTPRGTEETQYF.

The chain uses TRBV20-1 and TRBJ2-1, with 7 bases identical to TRBD1. Trimming cost V 1 base and J 2 bases; bases outside gene matches: 5. CDR1 is DFQATT and CDR2 is SNEGSKA in the germline V gene (reference sequence). CDR3 length: 15 residues. CDR3 sequence (DNA): TGCAGTGCTAGAGTGAGGCAGGGGGCCTACAATGAGCAGTTCTTC. This sequence encodes CSARVRQGAYNEQFF.

The rearrangement uses TRBV20-1 and TRBJ2-5, with 9 nucleotides matching TRBD2. Germline assignment: CDR1 DFQATT and CDR2 SNEGSKA (reference sequence). The trim removed 1 base at V and 4 bases at J, leaving 7 bases unmatched. This CDR3 has 15 residues. The CDR3 DNA reads as TGCAGTGCTAGAGGTGCGGGGGGGGGTCGAGAGACCCAGTACTTC. Amino acid sequence: CSARGAGGGRETQYF.

V usage is TRBV19 and J usage is TRBJ2-7; D is perhaps TRBD1 or TRBD2 (5 bases each). The CDR3 extends over 11 amino acids. CDR1 and CDR2 from the germline V gene are LNHDA and SQIVND (reference sequence). Between the trimmed V and J ends, which lost 10 bases and 5 bases, there was a span of 12 bases. DNA for the CDR3: TGTGCCACCGGGACCTTCAACGAGCAGTACTTC. This encodes CATGTFNEQYF.

This clonotype was counted a few times. The chain joins TRBV15 to TRBJ1-5; TRBD1 aligns across 7 bases. V gave up 1 base and J gave up 11 bases; unmatched junction bases: 8. CDR3 length equals 14 residues. Germline V lookup: CDR1 LNHNV, CDR2 YYDKDF (reference sequence). The CDR3 protein is CATSRGQGLRAQHF. The CDR3, as DNA: TGTGCCACCAGCAGAGGACAGGGTCTTAGGGCCCAGCATTTT. The full variable domain, in which reference TRBV15 and TRBJ1-5 provide the parts outside the CDR3, is DAMVIQNPRYQVTQFGKPVTLSCSQTLNHNVMYWYQQKSSQAPKLLFHYYDKDFNNEADTPDNFQSRRPNTSFCFLDIRSPGLGDTAMYLCATSRGQGLRAQHFGDGTRLSIL.

CDR3 sequence (DNA): TGTGCCAGCAGTTCCCCCGGCGCAGAGACCCAGTACTTC. The encoded protein is CASSSPGAETQYF. The V call is TRBV6-5, the J call TRBJ2-5; no reliable D call. Trimming removed 4 bases from V and 4 bases from J, with 10 bases in between. The CDR3 contains 13 residues. Germline CDR1 and CDR2: MNHEY and SVGAGI.

The chain joins TRBV19 to TRBJ1-6, with D maybe TRBD1 (5 bases). V was shortened by 3 bases and J by 10 bases, with 10 bases between the two germline ends. Germline CDR1 is LNHDA and CDR2 is SQIVND (reference sequence). The CDR3 runs 13 residues. CDR3: CASSISGESPLHF. CDR3 bases: TGTGCCAGTAGTATCTCGGGGGAGTCACCCCTCCACTTT.

The sample holds a few counts of this clonotype. V gene TRBV7-2 combines with J gene TRBJ2-7; 9 positions agree with TRBD2. CDR3 length equals 16 residues. The V gene's germline CDR1 is SGHTA and CDR2 FQGNSA. V trimming: 0 bases; J trimming: 3 bases; junction bases outside the gene matches: 6. CDR3 loop: CASSLAGSGGIYEQYF. CDR3 nucleotide sequence: TGTGCCAGCAGCTTAGCGGGTAGCGGGGGAATCTACGAGCAGTACTTC.

This clonotype ranks as medium-sized. The CDR3 coding sequence is TGTGCCAGCAGCCAAAATACGGGACAGGGGAATGGCTACACCTTC. Its translation is CASSQNTGQGNGYTF. The V gene is TRBV4-2, the J gene TRBJ1-2; TRBD1 matches at 10 bases. Germline V gene sequence: CDR1 LGHNA, CDR2 YNFKEQ. V shed 2 bases and J 6 bases; nucleotides not matched to a gene: 6. This CDR3 has 15 residues.

The chain links TRBV27 to TRBJ2-1; D perhaps matches TRBD2 (6 bases). The CDR3 is made up of 15 amino acids. CDR1 and CDR2 (germline): MNHEY, SMNVEV (reference sequence). The V end was cut by 3 bases, the J end by 7 bases, with 16 bases between. The DNA for the CDR3 is TGTGCCAGCAGTTTGAGTCGGGAGTTCGGGAATGAGCAGTTCTTC. Translation gives CASSLSREFGNEQFF.

The chain recombines TRBV18 with TRBJ2-7; D is unresolved. This CDR3 comprises 11 residues. V was clipped by 3 bases and J by 4 bases, with 4 bases between them. CDR1 is KGHSH and CDR2 is LQKENI in the germline V gene. CDR3 in DNA: TGTGCCAGCTCACCCGATTACGAGCAGTACTTC. Amino acids: CASSPDYEQYF. Supplemented by reference TRBV18 and TRBJ2-7, the full variable domain reads NAGVMQNPRHLVRRRGQEARLRCSPMKGHSHVYWYRQLPEEGLKFMVYLQKENIIDESGMPKERFSAEFPKEGPSILRIQQVVRGDSAAYFCASSPDYEQYFGPGTRLTVT.

The V and J genes are TRBV6-1 and TRBJ2-5; tentatively, D is TRBD1 or TRBD2 (7 bases each). Germline V CDR1 and CDR2: MNHNS, SASEGT. This CDR3 comprises 17 residues. The ends were cut back, 3 bases at V and 11 bases at J, with 28 bases in the middle. CDR3 bases: TGTGCCAGCAGTGATCCCCGAGTTGCCGGCAGGGGGGGGGAGCAGTACTTC. This gives the protein CASSDPRVAGRGGEQYF.

This clonotype was counted between two and nine times. The rearrangement uses TRBV7-9 and TRBJ2-7; D is unclear. Looked up from germline, CDR1 is SEHNR and CDR2 is FQNEAQ (reference sequence). V lost 5 bases, J lost 6 bases, and 11 bases lay in between. The CDR3 sequence is 12 residues long. CDR3 protein: CASSMDSPEQYF. CDR3 bases: TGTGCCAGCAGCATGGATTCTCCCGAGCAGTACTTC.

CDR3 nucleotides: TGCGCCAGCAGGACTAGCGGGAGAACCGGGGAGCTGTTTTTT. Residues: CASRTSGRTGELFF. The rearrangement links TRBV10-2 to TRBJ2-2; 12 bases map to TRBD2. V gave up 6 bases and J gave up 5 bases; unmatched junction bases: 1. The CDR3 loop spans 14 amino acids. In germline, CDR1 is WSHSY, CDR2 SAAADI.

The rearrangement uses TRBV7-3 and TRBJ1-1; 7 nucleotides match TRBD1. The CDR3 length is 13 residues. Per germline, CDR1 SGHTA and CDR2 FQGTGA. V dropped 4 bases and J dropped 1; count of bases not matched to a gene: 0. Here the CDR3 reads CASSWTGNTEAFF. The CDR3 nucleotides read TGTGCCAGCAGCTGGACAGGGAACACTGAAGCTTTCTTT.

CDR3 protein: CASSSGTLGGSPLHF. CDR3 in DNA: TGTGCCAGCAGCTCCGGCACCTTAGGAGGTTCACCCCTCCACTTT. The chain is built from TRBV9 and TRBJ1-6; no definite D call. Germline CDR1 SGDLS, CDR2 YYNGEE. The germline V and J ends were trimmed by 4 bases and 9 bases, with 17 bases remaining between them. The CDR3 has 15 residues.